These 8 T cell receptor beta chains share one sample of origin, sequenced in a study of early T cells in non-severe SARS-CoV-2 infection. TCRdb recomputed calls from the 5' RACE reads with MiXCR, one row per CDR3 protein. The table shows fewer than 95,000 distinct CDR3 sequences, with roughly 15% occurring only once. The sequencing here drew on whole blood, taken at baseline. The receptors shown here come from an adult who was a healthcare worker with PCR-confirmed SARS-CoV-2 infection or an uninfected control (not recorded which).

The chain employs TRBV24-1 and TRBJ2-5, with D perhaps matching TRBD1 (5 bases). V was cut by 2 bases and J by 5 bases, with 14 bases left in between. This CDR3 region has 15 residues. Germline lookup yields CDR1 KGHDR and CDR2 SFDVKD. The CDR3: CATSDSRQSSETQYF. In nucleotides, the CDR3 is TGTGCCACCAGTGATTCCAGACAGTCGTCCGAGACCCAGTACTTC.

A word on this clonotype: A clone one base away is much larger, so this may be a read error. The rearrangement joins TRBV30 to TRBJ1-2, with 8 bases identical to TRBD1. Germline lookup yields CDR1 GTSNPN and CDR2 SVGIG (reference sequence). The CDR3 runs to 14 residues. CDR3 in DNA: TGTGCCTGGAAGACAGGGGTCACTAACTATGGCTTCACCTTC. Amino acid sequence: CAWKTGVTNYGFTF. The entire variable domain, with the rest obtained from reference TRBV30 and TRBJ1-2, is as follows: SQTIHQWPATLVQPVGSPLSLECTVEGTSNPNLYWYRQAAGRGLQLLFYSVGIGQISSEVPQNLSASRPQDRQFILSSKKLLLSDSGFYLCAWKTGVTNYGFTFGSGTRLTVV.

This clonotype appeared many times. The chain has TRBV7-6 and TRBJ2-7, with a possible D match to TRBD1 (5 bases). Trimming stripped 4 bases from V and 3 bases from J, with 16 bases between. CDR3 length equals 15 residues. Germline CDR1 SGHVS, CDR2 FNYEAQ. The CDR3 loop is CASSSQPRQSYEQYF. In DNA, the CDR3 is TGTGCCAGCAGCTCCCAACCTAGACAGAGCTACGAGCAGTACTTC.

The chain has TRBV7-9 and TRBJ2-7, with D possibly matching TRBD2 (6 bases). This CDR3 comprises 15 residues. Trimming cost V 3 bases and J 0 bases, with 12 bases left between them. CDR1 SEHNR and CDR2 FQNEAQ come from the germline V gene (reference sequence). The CDR3 sequence: CASSLEAGRSYEQYF. The CDR3 nucleotides are TGTGCCAGCAGCTTGGAGGCGGGACGCTCCTACGAGCAGTACTTC.

This clonotype occurred a few times. DNA of the CDR3: TGTGCCAGCAGCTTCCGACAGCTGTACACTGAAGCTTTCTTT. This encodes CASSFRQLYTEAFF. The chain links TRBV28 to TRBJ1-1; maybe TRBD1 (5 bases). The CDR3 covers 14 residues. Between the trimmed V and J ends, which lost 6 bases and 3 bases, there was a span of 14 bases. The germline V gene encodes CDR1 MDHEN and CDR2 SYDVKM.

This clonotype was recorded a few times. V and J are TRBV20-1 and TRBJ2-1, with D hard to call. This CDR3 has 11 residues. CDR1 and CDR2 from the germline V gene are DFQATT and SNEGSKA (reference sequence). Deletions cut 3 bases from V and 7 bases from J, with 7 bases between. CDR3 nucleotides: TGCAGTGCTAGTGTTCCGAATGAGCAGTTCTTC. Its protein is CSASVPNEQFF.

The chain joins TRBV15 to TRBJ2-5; unclear D gene. The CDR3 totals 13 residues. Trimming took 0 bases from V and 4 from J, leaving 6 bases between them. Germline V gene sequence: CDR1 LNHNV, CDR2 YYDKDF (reference sequence). CDR3 coding DNA: TGTGCCACCAGCAGAGAAGGGCGAGAGACCCAGTACTTC. It encodes CATSREGRETQYF.

This clonotype was seen a handful of times. The V and J genes are TRBV7-7 and TRBJ2-5; D gene uncertain. Germline CDR1 SSHAT, CDR2 FNYEAQ (reference sequence). Trimming removed 0 bases at V and 6 bases at J, with 8 bases between. The CDR3 spans 13 residues. Written as DNA, the CDR3 is TGTGCCAGCAGCTTAGCGGAGTGGAAGACCCAGTACTTC. Protein sequence: CASSLAEWKTQYF.